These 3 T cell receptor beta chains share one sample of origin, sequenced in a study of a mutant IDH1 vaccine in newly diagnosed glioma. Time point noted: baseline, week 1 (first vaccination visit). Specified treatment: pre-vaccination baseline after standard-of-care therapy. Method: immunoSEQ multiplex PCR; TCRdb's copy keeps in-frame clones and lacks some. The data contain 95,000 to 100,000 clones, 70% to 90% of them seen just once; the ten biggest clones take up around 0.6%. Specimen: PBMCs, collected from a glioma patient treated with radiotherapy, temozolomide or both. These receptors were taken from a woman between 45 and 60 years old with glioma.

For the CDR3, the DNA is TGTGCCAGCAGCCCCAGGGGAGGGGGCACGGGTGGCTACACCTTC. Protein: CASSPRGGGTGGYTF. J is TRBJ1-2 and V is TRBV14, with TRBD1 matching 7 bases. V lost 4 bases and J lost 7; bases outside the gene matches: 12. Per the germline V gene, CDR1 is SGHDN and CDR2 is FVKESK. The CDR3 loop spans 15 amino acids. Drawing the rest from reference TRBV14 and TRBJ1-2, the complete variable domain is EAGVTQFPSHSVIEKGQTVTLRCDPISGHDNLYWYRRVMGKEIKFLLHFVKESKQDESGMPNNRFLAERTGGTYSTLKVQPAELEDSGVYFCASSPRGGGTGGYTFGSGTRLTVV.

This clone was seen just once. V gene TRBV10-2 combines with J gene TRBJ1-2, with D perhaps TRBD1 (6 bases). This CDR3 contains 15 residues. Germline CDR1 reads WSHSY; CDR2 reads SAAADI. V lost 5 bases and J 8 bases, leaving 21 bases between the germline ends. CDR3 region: CASSKRGQGMRGYTF. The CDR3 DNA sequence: TGCGCCAGCAGTAAGCGTGGGCAGGGGATGCGAGGCTACACCTTC.

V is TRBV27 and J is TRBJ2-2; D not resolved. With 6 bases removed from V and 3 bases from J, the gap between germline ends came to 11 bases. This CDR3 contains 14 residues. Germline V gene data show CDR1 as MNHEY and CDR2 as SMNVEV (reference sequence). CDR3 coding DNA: TGTGCCAGCAGCTTAGCACTTTACACCGGGGAGCTGTTTTTT. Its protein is CASSLALYTGELFF.